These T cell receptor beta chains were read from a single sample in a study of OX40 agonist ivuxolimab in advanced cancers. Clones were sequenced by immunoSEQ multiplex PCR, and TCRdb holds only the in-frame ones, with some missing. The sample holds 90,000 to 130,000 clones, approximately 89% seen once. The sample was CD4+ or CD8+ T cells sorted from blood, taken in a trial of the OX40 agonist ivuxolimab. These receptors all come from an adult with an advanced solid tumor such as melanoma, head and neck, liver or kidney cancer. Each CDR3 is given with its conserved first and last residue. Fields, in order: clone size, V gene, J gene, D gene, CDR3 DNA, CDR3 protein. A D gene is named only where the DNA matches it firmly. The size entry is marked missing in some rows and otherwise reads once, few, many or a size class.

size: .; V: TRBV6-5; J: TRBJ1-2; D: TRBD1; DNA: TGTGCCAGCAGTTACCCTGGACAGGGGGCTAAGAGCTACACCTTC; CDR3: CASSYPGQGAKSYTF
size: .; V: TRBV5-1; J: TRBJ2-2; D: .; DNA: TGCGCCAGCAGCTTAAGGACCTTAGGAGCCGGGGAGCTGTTTTTT; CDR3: CASSLRTLGAGELFF
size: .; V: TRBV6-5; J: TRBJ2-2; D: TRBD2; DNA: TGTGCCAGCAGTTACTCCGGACTAGTATCCGGGGAGCTGTTTTTT; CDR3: CASSYSGLVSGELFF
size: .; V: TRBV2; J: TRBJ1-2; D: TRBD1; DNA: TGTGCCAGCAGTTCCGGACAGGCTATTGGCTACACCTTC; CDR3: CASSSGQAIGYTF
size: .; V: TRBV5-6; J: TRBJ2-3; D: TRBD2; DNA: TGTGCCAGCAGCTTTTTAGCGGGGCCCACAGATACGCAGTATTTT; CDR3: CASSFLAGPTDTQYF
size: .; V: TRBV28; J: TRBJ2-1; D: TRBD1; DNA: TGTGCCAGCGGTGATTACACAGGGGGCGGGGATGAGCAGTTCTTC; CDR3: CASGDYTGGGDEQFF
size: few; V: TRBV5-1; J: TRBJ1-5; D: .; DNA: TGCGCCAGCAGCTTGGAGGGCAGGGAAATGGGTCAGCCCCAGCATTTT; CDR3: CASSLEGREMGQPQHF
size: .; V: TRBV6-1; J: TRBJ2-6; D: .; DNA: TGTGCCAGCAGGGCCGGGAGCTCTGGGGCCAACGTCCTGACTTTC; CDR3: CASRAGSSGANVLTF
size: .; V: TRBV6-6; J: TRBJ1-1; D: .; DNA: TGTGCCAGCAGTTACTTGGAGAGCAGGACTGAAGCTTTCTTT; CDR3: CASSYLESRTEAFF
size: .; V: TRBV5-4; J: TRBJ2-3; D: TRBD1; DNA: TGTGCCAGCAGATCGGACAGGGGCCCTGGGGATACGCAGTATTTT; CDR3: CASRSDRGPGDTQYF
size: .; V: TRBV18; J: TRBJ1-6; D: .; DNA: TGTGCCAGCTCAGCAGGGGTCAATTCACCCCTCCACTTT; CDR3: CASSAGVNSPLHF